The 28 T cell receptor beta chains reported below all come from one sample, sequenced in a study of neurological immune-mediated disorders (dated by TCRdb to between 2018 and 2020). To prepare the library, 5' RACE was applied. For sequencing, an Illumina HiSeq 2500 was employed. TCRdb reanalyzed the raw reads on its own, using fastp at Q25 for trimming and MiXCR for clone calling, and kept in-frame beta chains. Each CDR3 protein appears once, grouped with its most common genes and DNA. A total of some 61,000 distinct CDR3 sequences appear in this sample, almost 4% of them only once. 1.3% of the sample is held by the ten biggest clonotypes. Sequenced material: PBMCs. These receptors originate from a man between 25 and 39 years old with multiple sclerosis.

This clonotype was seen repeatedly, ten times or more. V is TRBV29-1 and J is TRBJ2-5; D remains unclear. This CDR3 has 13 amino acids. CDR1 and CDR2 (germline): SQVTM, ANQGSEA. V was pared by 4 bases and J by 5 bases, with 14 bases between. The DNA of the CDR3 is TGCAGCGTTGGTAGGGCCTTTGGGGAGACCCAGTACTTC. Its protein is CSVGRAFGETQYF.

This clonotype was detected many times. This chain joins TRBV20-1 and TRBJ1-1; no firm D call. Trimming left V 6 bases short and J 6 bases short, with 11 bases between. Germline loops: CDR1 DFQATT, CDR2 SNEGSKA (reference sequence). The CDR3 contains 11 residues. The DNA of the CDR3 is TGCAGTGCCAAAGGAGGGCCTGAAGCTTTCTTT. Its translation: CSAKGGPEAFF.

With regard to this clonotype: A single base separates this from a much larger clone, so it may be a read error. CDR3 sequence (DNA): TGCGCCAGCAGACACAAAGGGATCCATGAGCAGTTCTTC. This sequence encodes CASRHKGIHEQFF. This sequence joins TRBV10-2 and TRBJ2-1; D gene uncertain. Trimming stripped 6 bases from V and 8 bases from J, with 14 bases between. The CDR3 is made up of 13 amino acids. Germline CDR1 reads WSHSY; CDR2 reads SAAADI.

CDR3 residues: CASRTPGTLSLETQYF. In nucleotides, the CDR3 is TGTGCCAGCAGAACCCCCGGGACTCTGAGTTTAGAGACCCAGTACTTC. J is TRBJ2-5 and V is TRBV7-8; maybe TRBD2 (6 bases). This CDR3 is built from 16 residues. The V gene lost 6 bases and the J gene lost 4 bases, with 21 bases spanning the gap. CDR1 is SGHVS, CDR2 FQNEAQ, per germline.

This clonotype was detected many times. Germline and junction disagree at one end, which may indicate a read error. The genes are TRBV4-1 and TRBJ1-4; D perhaps matches TRBD1 (5 bases). The CDR3 covers 16 residues. The germline gives CDR1 MGHRA, CDR2 YSYEKL. This chain's CDR3 is CASRQGSGTVSGKLFF. For the CDR3, the DNA is TGCGCCAGCAGGCAAGGGTCTGGGACTGTTAGTGGAAAACTGTTTTTT.

This clonotype turned up a few times. The rearrangement uses TRBV29-1 and TRBJ2-3; D might be TRBD1 or TRBD2, each matching 5 bases. The CDR3 has 14 residues. V lost 3 bases to trimming and J lost 2 bases, with 12 bases between them. CDR1 is SQVTM, CDR2 ANQGSEA, per germline. The CDR3 DNA reads TGCAGCGTTGAGGGGGATAGGGCCACAGATACGCAGTATTTT. Its protein is CSVEGDRATDTQYF.

This clonotype was counted at least ten times. V and J are TRBV20-1 and TRBJ1-1, with 7 bases that match TRBD1. The CDR3 is made up of 11 amino acids. With 5 bases clipped from V and 13 bases from J, the junction kept 10 bases outside the gene matches. The germline CDR1 and CDR2 sequences are DFQATT and SNEGSKA (reference sequence). The CDR3 DNA is TGCAGTGCTCCACAGACAGGGCGCCTTTTCTTT. This gives the protein CSAPQTGRLFF.

There are many counts of this clonotype. The chain is built from TRBV6-2 or TRBV6-3 and TRBJ1-5; a weak D match, TRBD1 (5 bases). The CDR3 covers 13 residues. Germline-derived CDR1 and CDR2 are MNHEY and SVGEGT. The V end was cut by 2 bases, the J end by 5 bases, with 7 bases between. The CDR3 nucleotides are TGTGCCAGCAGTTACAGGGGACATCAGCCCCAGCATTTT. Its translation: CASSYRGHQPQHF.

This clonotype was counted at least ten times. This chain uses TRBV7-9 with TRBJ2-2; TRBD2 might be the D (5 bases). Germline V lookup: CDR1 SEHNR, CDR2 FQNEAQ (reference sequence). Trimming took off 7 bases at V and 0 bases at J, with 15 bases between the two ends. The CDR3 is made up of 16 amino acids. As DNA, the CDR3 is TGTGCCAGCAAACAGCCCGGGGATTCGAACACCGGGGAGCTGTTTTTT. Translating it yields CASKQPGDSNTGELFF.

Many counts were recorded for this clonotype. V and J are TRBV7-2 and TRBJ2-7; D perhaps matches TRBD2 (5 bases). This CDR3 region has 15 residues. The V end was cut by 1 base, the J end by 2 bases, with 12 bases between. CDR1 is SGHTA and CDR2 is FQGNSA in the germline V gene. The CDR3 is CASSLVPGFAYEQYF. In nucleotides, the CDR3 is TGTGCCAGCAGCTTAGTTCCGGGGTTCGCCTACGAGCAGTACTTC. Combining the CDR3 with reference TRBV7-2 and TRBJ2-7 gives the whole variable domain GAGVSQSPSNKVTEKGKDVELRCDPISGHTALYWYRQSLGQGLEFLIYFQGNSAPDKSGLPSDRFSAERTGGSVSTLTIQRTQQEDSAVYLCASSLVPGFAYEQYFGPGTRLTVT.

This clonotype was counted ten times or more. The rearrangement uses TRBV5-1 and TRBJ1-1; D is ambiguous. This CDR3 contains 16 residues. V was clipped by 0 bases and J by 4 bases, with 16 bases between them. CDR1 SGHRS and CDR2 YFSETQ come from the germline V gene. This chain's CDR3 is CASSLVRRVGSTEAFF. CDR3 in DNA: TGCGCCAGCAGCTTGGTAAGGCGGGTTGGGTCCACTGAAGCTTTCTTT.

The table lists this clonotype with many counts. V usage is TRBV11-2 and J usage is TRBJ1-1; possibly TRBD1 for D (5 bases). The V and J ends lost 6 bases and 4 bases respectively, with 24 bases between them. Germline CDR1 and CDR2: SGHAT and FQNNGV. CDR3 length: 17 residues. CDR3 in DNA: TGTGCCAGCAGGAACCGGATTCAGGGATCTTGGGTCACTGAAGCTTTCTTT. Translated: CASRNRIQGSWVTEAFF.

Ten or more counts support this clonotype. V usage is TRBV27 and J usage is TRBJ2-2; D call uncertain. CDR1 is MNHEY, CDR2 SMNVEV, per germline (reference sequence). V lost 8 bases, J lost 0 bases, and 22 bases lay in between. The CDR3 extends over 18 amino acids. CDR3 sequence (DNA): TGTGCCAGCCTCCCGGTCCGCTCAATAAACGCGAACACCGGGGAGCTGTTTTTT. Protein: CASLPVRSINANTGELFF.

This clonotype was detected many times. The V and J genes are TRBV7-2 and TRBJ1-1; the D gene is possibly TRBD1 (6 bases). The germline V gene has CDR1 SGHTA and CDR2 FQGNSA. The CDR3 covers 15 residues. The V gene lost 4 bases and the J gene lost 1 base, with 13 bases spanning the gap. Written as DNA, the CDR3 is TGTGCCAGCAGCTCATTTTTGGGGGCGAACACTGAAGCTTTCTTT. It translates to CASSSFLGANTEAFF.

This clonotype was detected many times. The chain recombines TRBV7-9 with TRBJ2-6; D perhaps matches TRBD1 (5 bases). The CDR3 has 17 amino acids. Between the trimmed V and J ends, which lost 2 bases and 2 bases, there was a span of 13 bases. The germline gives CDR1 SEHNR, CDR2 FQNEAQ (reference sequence). Here the CDR3 DNA reads TGTGCCAGCAGCTTAAGGGGTCAGATCGCTGGGGCCAACGTCCTGACTTTC. Translated: CASSLRGQIAGANVLTF.

This clonotype has a count of ten or more. The rearrangement uses TRBV5-1 and TRBJ2-7, with D hard to call. V was clipped by 2 bases and J by 6 bases, with 9 bases between them. Germline V gene data show CDR1 as SGHRS and CDR2 as YFSETQ. This CDR3 has 12 amino acids. CDR3 nucleotide sequence: TGCGCCAGCAGCTTCAACACCCTCGAGCAGTACTTC. Its protein is CASSFNTLEQYF.

This clonotype was detected ten times or more. The chain links TRBV6-1 to TRBJ2-5; no firm D call. The germline V gene encodes CDR1 MNHNS and CDR2 SASEGT. The length of the CDR3 is 12 residues. The V end lost 0 bases, the J end lost 4 bases, and 3 bases lay between the germline ends. The CDR3 loop is CASSEAGETQYF. The DNA for the CDR3 is TGTGCCAGCAGTGAAGCTGGAGAGACCCAGTACTTC.

This clonotype was counted many times. The chain carries TRBV27 and TRBJ1-1; no firm D call. Germline lookup yields CDR1 MNHEY and CDR2 SMNVEV (reference sequence). The CDR3 spans 12 residues. The V and J ends lost 0 bases and 7 bases respectively, with 6 bases between them. The DNA for the CDR3 is TGTGCCAGCAGTTTATCGGGAAGTGAAGCTTTCTTT. As protein: CASSLSGSEAFF.

In its sample, this clonotype was seen many times. The CDR3, as DNA: TGTGCCAGCAGTGGACAGGGCGGATCACCCCTCCACTTT. Translated: CASSGQGGSPLHF. The chain couples TRBV19 to TRBJ1-6, with TRBD1 matching 8 bases. This CDR3 comprises 13 residues. The V gene's germline CDR1 is LNHDA and CDR2 SQIVND (reference sequence). V lost 9 bases and J lost 10; bases outside the gene matches: 8. The full variable domain, with the rest looked up from reference TRBV19 and TRBJ1-6, is DGGITQSPKYLFRKEGQNVTLSCEQNLNHDAMYWYRQDPGQGLRLIYYSQIVNDFQKGDIAEGYSVSREKKESFPLTVTSAQKNPTAFYLCASSGQGGSPLHFGNGTRLTVT.

This clonotype was detected ten times or more. CDR3 amino acids: CASRPTGAIYGYTF. CDR3 DNA: TGTGCCAGCAGACCTACAGGGGCCATCTATGGCTACACCTTC. The rearrangement joins TRBV7-8 to TRBJ1-2; 7 bases match TRBD1. Germline V gene lookup returns CDR1 SGHVS and CDR2 FQNEAQ. The CDR3 length is 14 residues. V shed 6 bases, J shed 4 bases, and the junction held 8 bases outside the gene matches.

This clonotype was counted ten times or more. The gene calls are TRBV5-1 and TRBJ2-5, with 9 bases aligning to TRBD2. The CDR3 totals 17 residues. With 4 bases clipped from V and 5 bases from J, the junction kept 15 bases outside the gene matches. Germline lookup yields CDR1 SGHRS and CDR2 YFSETQ. The CDR3 protein is CASSRGGSGGAEETQYF. The CDR3 coding sequence is TGCGCCAGCAGCAGGGGTGGTAGCGGGGGCGCTGAGGAGACCCAGTACTTC.

This clonotype was counted between two and nine times. The V gene is TRBV29-1, the J gene TRBJ2-1; 12 bases line up with TRBD2. The junction had 6 bases not matched to a gene; V was cut back by 6 bases and J by 9 bases. Germline CDR1 reads SQVTM; CDR2 reads ANQGSEA. The CDR3 totals 13 residues. In DNA form, the CDR3 reads TGCAGCGTCGCTAGCGGGGGGGCCTCTGAGCAGTTCTTC. As protein: CSVASGGASEQFF.

This clonotype was observed a handful of times. The rearrangement uses TRBV20-1 and TRBJ2-1; TRBD2 matches 9 bases. The CDR3 is made up of 16 amino acids. V lost 5 bases and J lost 0; bases outside the gene matches: 8. In germline, CDR1 is DFQATT, CDR2 SNEGSKA (reference sequence). CDR3 sequence reads: CSALGGGASSYNEQFF. The DNA of the CDR3 is TGCAGTGCTCTCGGCGGGGGGGCAAGCTCCTACAATGAGCAGTTCTTC.

The table lists this clonotype with many counts. The CDR3 sequence: CASSGQTFGANVLTF. The CDR3 coding sequence is TGTGCCAGCAGTGGGCAGACATTTGGGGCCAACGTCCTGACTTTC. The genes are TRBV25-1 and TRBJ2-6; no reliable D call. Looked up from germline, CDR1 is MGHDK and CDR2 is SYGVNS. The germline V and J ends were trimmed by 4 bases and 3 bases, with 10 bases remaining between them. CDR3 size: 15 residues.

This clonotype has ten or more counts. The rearrangement links TRBV15 to TRBJ1-6; 7 bases map to TRBD1. Germline V gives CDR1 LNHNV, CDR2 YYDKDF (reference sequence). With V trimmed by 0 bases and J by 8 bases, 4 bases remained unmatched. The CDR3 is made up of 15 amino acids. The CDR3, as DNA: TGTGCCACCAGCAGAGACAGGGGGTCGCATTCACCCCTCCACTTT. Translated, it gives CATSRDRGSHSPLHF.

In this sample, this clonotype turned up many times. The chain combines TRBV5-5 with TRBJ1-1; a weak D match, TRBD1 (6 bases). This CDR3 is 14 amino acids long. In germline, CDR1 is SGHKS, CDR2 YYEKEE (reference sequence). Trimming shortened V by 3 bases and J by 6 bases, and 15 bases separated the two germline ends. The CDR3 loop is CASSSQGEGAEAFF. As DNA, the CDR3 is TGTGCCAGCAGCTCCCAGGGCGAGGGGGCTGAAGCTTTCTTT.

This clonotype was picked up many times. The chain joins TRBV10-2 to TRBJ2-1; D call uncertain. This CDR3 is built from 14 residues. The V and J ends lost 8 bases and 3 bases respectively, with 14 bases between them. Germline-derived CDR1 and CDR2 are WSHSY and SAAADI. The CDR3 region has the DNA TGCGCCAGCGCAGCCCGGATGGGCTACAATGAGCAGTTCTTC. This translates into CASAARMGYNEQFF.

This clonotype was observed at least ten times. This chain's CDR3 is CASSQGTANYGYTF. CDR3 DNA: TGCGCCAGCAGCCAAGGGACGGCTAACTATGGCTACACCTTC. The J gene is TRBJ1-2, the V gene TRBV5-1; D perhaps matches TRBD1 (5 bases). Germline CDR1 SGHRS, CDR2 YFSETQ. Trimming removed 4 bases at V and 0 bases at J, with 10 bases between. This CDR3 comprises 14 residues.